Here is one T cell receptor (beta chain) with its context. Treatment noted: over 15 received Ad26.COV2.S at low or high dose, single or two shots; roughly 5 received placebo; per-sample allocation not given. All samples were drawn on day 63, counting from the first vaccine or placebo injection. From germline, CDR1 is SGHTA and CDR2 FQGNSA. The CDR3 runs 16 residues. Between the trimmed V and J ends, which lost 5 bases and 1 base, there was a span of 12 bases. This specimen belongs to a study of Ad26.COV2.S vaccination and SARS-CoV-2 variants. Libraries were prepared by immunoSEQ multiplex PCR; TCRdb keeps only in-frame clonotypes and omits some of them. The sample has about 350,000 clones, around 86% seen once; the top ten hold about 3%.

The receptor's source is a person aged 18-60 years who received the Ad26.COV2.S COVID-19 vaccine or a placebo. The chain links TRBV7-2 to TRBJ2-6; tentative D call: TRBD1 (6 bases). The sequencing here drew on peripheral blood, taken in a trial of Ad26.COV2.S vaccine versus placebo. The CDR3 loop is CASSIKTGSGANVLTF. For the CDR3, the DNA is TGTGCCAGCAGCATAAAAACAGGGTCTGGGGCCAACGTCCTGACTTTC.